The present T cell receptor beta chain was sequenced within a study of control samples from healthy donors and cancer patients (dated by TCRdb to 2018 to 2020). Regarding this clone: What this receptor recognizes is not known. No clone much larger than this one lies a single base away; base qualities are absent.

The library was built by means of the immunoSEQ multiplex PCR assay. What TCRdb holds here is the immuneACCESS table cut down to in-frame rearrangements. Part of the clones is not present; checked against another copy, under half of the missing clones reflect an unresolved V gene, and the others are unexplained. The sample table records tens of thousands of clones; approximately 95% of these occur just once. Approximately 1.5% of the sample rests with the top ten. CDR3 length: 17 amino acids, cysteine to phenylalanine. Left in the record is the CDR3 DNA by itself, 51 bases read in frame from the first base. Trimming takes 4 bases off V and 0 bases off J; junction bases not matched to a gene: 11. CDR1 SGHAT and CDR2 FQNNGV are derived from the germline V gene.

The chain uses TRBV11-2 and TRBJ2-7; 8 of the junction bases match TRBD2. Material for sequencing was blood. This receptor was obtained from a young woman in good health. The nucleotide sequence reads as follows: TGTGCCAGCAGCTCTCCCTGGTGGCTAGCGGGCTCCTACGAGCAGTACTTC. Translation gives CASSSPWWLAGSYEQYF.